This passage covers 21 T cell receptor beta chains from one sample sequenced in a study of CD8 T cells in ankylosing spondylitis. TCRdb re-called the 5' RACE reads with MiXCR, one entry per CDR3 protein. The profile shows 210,000 or so distinct CDR3 sequences, around 25% of them singletons. Material for sequencing was blood, either unsorted or a sorted T cell fraction (not recorded which). These receptors were obtained from a male donor with ankylosing spondylitis or in good health (not recorded which).

This clonotype showed up many times. The chain is built from TRBV5-1 and TRBJ1-1; 8 bases are shared with TRBD1. This CDR3 has 16 residues. Germline V CDR1 and CDR2: SGHRS, YFSETQ. The J segment lost 0 bases and the V segment lost 4 bases, leaving 8 bases of the junction unmatched. CDR3 sequence: CASSIGQGHMNTEAFF. The CDR3 nucleotides are TGCGCCAGCAGCATCGGACAGGGCCACATGAACACTGAAGCTTTCTTT.

On this clonotype: Sequence at one end of the junction differs from germline and may be a read error. The genes are TRBV29-1 and TRBJ2-2; 9 bases match TRBD1. The CDR3 extends over 15 amino acids. CDR1 is SQVTM, CDR2 ANQGSEA, per germline. The CDR3 DNA is TGCAGCGTTACCACAGGGGGCGCGAACATCGGGGAGCTGTTTTTT. Encoded protein: CSVTTGGANIGELFF.

This chain's CDR3 is CSATAGGSNQPQHF. The CDR3 region has the DNA TGCAGTGCTACAGCGGGGGGTAGCAATCAGCCCCAGCATTTT. V is TRBV20-1 and J is TRBJ1-5; weak D call: TRBD1 (5 bases). CDR1 and CDR2 from the germline V gene are DFQATT and SNEGSKA (reference sequence). The CDR3 spans 14 residues. V was clipped by 4 bases and J by 0 bases, with 10 bases between them.

This clonotype was found once. This may be a read error: a much more frequent sequence differs by one nucleotide. The conserved phenylalanine or tryptophan normally closing the CDR3 is absent here, so this likely arose from a read error. The J gene is TRBJ2-1, the V gene TRBV5-6; 10 positions agree with TRBD1. This CDR3 is built from 16 residues. V dropped 0 bases and J dropped 4; count of bases not matched to a gene: 4. Germline loops: CDR1 SGHDT, CDR2 YYEEEE. This chain's CDR3 is CASSLGQGAFYNEQFC. The CDR3 DNA follows: TGTGCCAGCAGCTTGGGACAGGGGGCGTTTTACAATGAGCAGTTCTGC.

This clonotype was picked up many times. V and J are TRBV20-1 and TRBJ2-1, with 9 bases fitting TRBD2. The junction had 12 bases not matched to a gene; V was cut back by 2 bases and J by 4 bases. CDR3 size: 17 residues. CDR1 and CDR2 from the germline V gene are DFQATT and SNEGSKA (reference sequence). The CDR3 sequence: CSARRTSGRSLYNEQFF. CDR3 bases: TGCAGTGCTAGAAGAACTAGCGGGCGCAGCCTATACAATGAGCAGTTCTTC.

CDR3 residues: CASNTGFLNNQPQHF. CDR3 nucleotides: TGTGCCAGCAACACAGGGTTTTTAAACAATCAGCCCCAGCATTTT. The V call is TRBV6-1, the J call TRBJ1-5; possible D gene TRBD1, 6 bases. Germline lookup yields CDR1 MNHNS and CDR2 SASEGT. This CDR3 is 15 amino acids long. Trimming took 7 bases from V and 3 from J, leaving 16 bases between them.

This clonotype was detected many times. The J gene is TRBJ2-5, the V gene TRBV5-1, with 7 bases that match TRBD1. The CDR3 is made up of 13 amino acids. J was trimmed by 5 bases and V by 4 bases; bases with no gene match: 5. The germline V gene has CDR1 SGHRS and CDR2 YFSETQ. CDR3 protein: CASSPDRTETQYF. CDR3 coding DNA: TGCGCCAGCAGCCCGGACAGGACTGAGACCCAGTACTTC.

This clonotype was seen repeatedly, ten times or more. The chain combines TRBV4-2 with TRBJ1-4; 11 bases match TRBD1. CDR1 and CDR2 (germline): LGHNA, YNFKEQ. This CDR3 has 15 residues. V was clipped by 5 bases and J by 7 bases; unmatched bases: 6. CDR3 bases: TGTGCCAGCAGCTCCGAGGACAGGGGGCGTGAAAAACTGTTTTTT. This codes for CASSSEDRGREKLFF.

A few counts support this clonotype. This chain joins TRBV6-1 and TRBJ2-3; 8 nucleotides agree with TRBD2. Germline V lookup: CDR1 MNHNS, CDR2 SASEGT. The CDR3 has 16 amino acids. Germline trimming cut 6 bases from V and 0 bases from J; bases unmatched to any gene: 8. This chain's CDR3 is CASRSLAGISTDTQYF. The CDR3 DNA reads as TGTGCCAGCAGGAGCCTAGCGGGCATTAGCACAGATACGCAGTATTTT.

This clonotype was recorded many times. CDR3 sequence (DNA): TGTGCCAGCTCACTGTTGATGAGCTCCTACAATGAGCAGTTCTTC. It codes for CASSLLMSSYNEQFF. The rearrangement uses TRBV18 and TRBJ2-1, with unresolved D. The V gene lost 4 bases and the J gene lost 0 bases, with 10 bases spanning the gap. The germline CDR1 and CDR2 sequences are KGHSH and LQKENI. The CDR3 runs to 15 residues.

This clonotype has ten or more counts. The rearrangement links TRBV6-5 to TRBJ1-5; D gene uncertain. Germline CDR1 is MNHEY and CDR2 is SVGAGI. Trimming took off 2 bases at V and 0 bases at J, with 5 bases between the two ends. This CDR3 contains 14 residues. The CDR3 coding sequence is TGTGCCAGCAGTTACAGGGTTAGCAATCAGCCCCAGCATTTT. It specifies CASSYRVSNQPQHF.

This clonotype was detected many times. V is TRBV5-1 and J is TRBJ1-2, with TRBD1 as a possible D gene (6 bases). The germline V gene has CDR1 SGHRS and CDR2 YFSETQ. The CDR3 has 14 amino acids. The V gene lost 4 bases and the J gene lost 1 base, with 11 bases spanning the gap. CDR3 region: CASSHGQLNYGYTF. The CDR3 region has the DNA TGCGCCAGCAGCCACGGACAGCTTAACTATGGCTACACCTTC.

The chain joins TRBV4-2 to TRBJ2-7; 13 bases map to TRBD2. The CDR3 consists of 17 residues. The junction had 5 bases not matched to a gene; V was cut back by 0 bases and J by 3 bases. Germline V gene sequence: CDR1 LGHNA, CDR2 YNFKEQ. CDR3 region: CASSQDGGLAGDYEQYF. In nucleotides, the CDR3 is TGTGCCAGCAGCCAAGATGGAGGACTAGCGGGAGACTACGAGCAGTACTTC.

This chain uses TRBV27 with TRBJ1-5; 10 positions agree with TRBD1. The CDR3 is made up of 15 amino acids. Trimming removed 8 bases from V and 5 bases from J; junction bases left unmatched: 9. CDR1 is MNHEY, CDR2 SMNVEV, per germline (reference sequence). The CDR3: CASRVRTGGDQPQHF. The CDR3 nucleotides read TGTGCCAGCCGGGTACGGACAGGGGGGGATCAGCCCCAGCATTTT.

There are many counts of this clonotype. This sequence joins TRBV6-2 or TRBV6-3 and TRBJ2-1; D is perhaps TRBD2 (6 bases). Germline V gives CDR1 MNHEY, CDR2 SVGEGT. The CDR3 length is 17 residues. V was clipped by 2 bases and J by 2 bases, with 16 bases between them. The CDR3: CASSYMAGLRAYNEQFF. CDR3 DNA sequence: TGTGCCAGCAGTTACATGGCCGGACTAAGAGCCTACAATGAGCAGTTCTTC.

The chain links TRBV4-2 to TRBJ2-7, with TRBD1 matching over 7 bases. This CDR3 contains 15 residues. The V gene's germline CDR1 is LGHNA and CDR2 YNFKEQ. V lost 1 base, J lost 6 bases, and 9 bases stayed unmatched. In nucleotides, the CDR3 is TGTGCCAGCAGCCAAGGGGGGACAGAGATAGCCGAGCAGTACTTC. Protein: CASSQGGTEIAEQYF.

This clonotype has only a few counts. The chain uses TRBV6-1 and TRBJ1-5, with D hard to call. This CDR3 is built from 15 residues. Per the germline V gene, CDR1 is MNHNS and CDR2 is SASEGT. V was pared by 6 bases and J by 0 bases, with 12 bases between. The DNA of the CDR3 is TGTGCCAGCAGCCAACCGTGGGATAGCAATCAGCCCCAGCATTTT. It yields the protein CASSQPWDSNQPQHF.

The V gene is TRBV20-1, the J gene TRBJ2-7; the match to TRBD1 covers 11 bases. This CDR3 is 15 amino acids long. Germline CDR1 reads DFQATT; CDR2 reads SNEGSKA (reference sequence). The junction had 12 bases not matched to a gene; V was cut back by 2 bases and J by 9 bases. CDR3 in amino acids: CSARRGGQGALGQYF. The CDR3 DNA reads as TGCAGTGCTAGACGTGGTGGACAGGGGGCTTTAGGGCAGTACTTC.

This clonotype was observed many times. The J gene is TRBJ2-4, the V gene TRBV29-1; 7 nucleotides match TRBD1. The CDR3 runs to 13 residues. The V gene end was trimmed by 7 bases and the J gene end by 2 bases; junction bases not matched to a gene: 5. Germline CDR1 and CDR2: SQVTM and ANQGSEA. This chain's CDR3 is CSARQGPKNIQYF. CDR3 in DNA: TGCAGCGCGAGACAGGGACCCAAAAACATTCAGTACTTC.

This chain links TRBV4-2 with TRBJ1-5; D not resolved. The germline V and J ends were trimmed by 0 bases and 6 bases, with 9 bases remaining between them. The CDR3 extends over 14 amino acids. Germline V gene sequence: CDR1 LGHNA, CDR2 YNFKEQ. The CDR3 region is CASSQDLPGQPQHF. The CDR3 DNA reads TGTGCCAGCAGCCAAGATCTCCCTGGTCAGCCCCAGCATTTT.

This clonotype came up many times. The rearrangement joins TRBV25-1 to TRBJ2-1, with D possibly TRBD2 on 6 matching bases. V gave up 9 bases and J gave up 0 bases, with 15 bases separating them. Germline lookup yields CDR1 MGHDK and CDR2 SYGVNS. The CDR3 runs to 15 residues. CDR3 sequence reads: CASAGEAHSYNEQFF. The DNA of the CDR3 is TGTGCCAGTGCCGGGGAGGCACACTCCTACAATGAGCAGTTCTTC.